This entry features one T cell receptor (beta chain) sequence. This sample was included in a study of T cells expressing NK-cell markers. TCRdb re-called the 5' RACE reads and shows each CDR3 protein once, DNA omitted. This specimen shows 400,000 to 500,000 distinct CDR3 sequences; the ten leading clones hold 7.3%. Germline assignment: CDR1 DFQATT and CDR2 SNEGSKA (reference sequence). This CDR3 spans 14 amino acids. This clonotype was obtained from a woman aged 18 to 69 in good health. The rearrangement joins TRBV20-1 to TRBJ2-7; TCRdb gives TRBD2 as the D gene, but with no DNA this cannot be confirmed. Sequenced input: blood T cells: a sorted CD56 or NKG2C T cell subset, CD4+ or CD8+ T cells, or bulk PBMC T cells (not recorded which). CDR3 sequence reads: CSARPSGGPYEQYF.